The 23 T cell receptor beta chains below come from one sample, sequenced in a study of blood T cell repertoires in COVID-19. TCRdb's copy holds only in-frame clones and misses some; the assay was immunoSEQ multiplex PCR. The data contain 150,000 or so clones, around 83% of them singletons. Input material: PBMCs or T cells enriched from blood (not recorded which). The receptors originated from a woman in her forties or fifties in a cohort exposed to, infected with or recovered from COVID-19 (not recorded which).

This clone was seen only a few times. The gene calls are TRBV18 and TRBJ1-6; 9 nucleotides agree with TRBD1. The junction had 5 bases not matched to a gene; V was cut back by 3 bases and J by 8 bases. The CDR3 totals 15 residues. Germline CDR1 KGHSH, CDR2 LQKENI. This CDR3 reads CASSPGTGSDSPLHF. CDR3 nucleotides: TGTGCCAGCTCACCCGGGACAGGGTCGGATTCACCCCTCCACTTT.

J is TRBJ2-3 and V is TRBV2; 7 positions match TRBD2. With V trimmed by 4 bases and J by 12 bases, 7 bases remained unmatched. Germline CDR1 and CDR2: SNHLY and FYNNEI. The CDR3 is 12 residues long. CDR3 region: CASSALGTTQYF. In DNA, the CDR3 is TGTGCCAGCAGTGCCTTAGGGACTACCCAGTATTTT. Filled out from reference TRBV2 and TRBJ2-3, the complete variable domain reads EPEVTQTPSHQVTQMGQEVILRCVPISNHLYFYWYRQILGQKVEFLVSFYNNEISEKSEIFDDQFSVERPDGSNFTLKIRSTKLEDSAMYFCASSALGTTQYFGPGTRLTVL.

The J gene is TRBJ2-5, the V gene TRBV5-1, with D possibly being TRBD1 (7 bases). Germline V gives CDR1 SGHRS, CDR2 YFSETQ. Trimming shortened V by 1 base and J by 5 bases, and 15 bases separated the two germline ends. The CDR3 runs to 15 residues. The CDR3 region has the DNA TGCGCCAGCAGCTTGACAGGGGCGGGGAGTGAGACCCAGTACTTC. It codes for CASSLTGAGSETQYF.

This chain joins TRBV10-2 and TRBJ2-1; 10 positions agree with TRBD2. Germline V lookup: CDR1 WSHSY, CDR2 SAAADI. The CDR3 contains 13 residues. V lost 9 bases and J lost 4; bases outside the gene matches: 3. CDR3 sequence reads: CASQAGGYNEQFF. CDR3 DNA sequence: TGCGCCAGTCAAGCGGGAGGGTACAATGAGCAGTTCTTC.

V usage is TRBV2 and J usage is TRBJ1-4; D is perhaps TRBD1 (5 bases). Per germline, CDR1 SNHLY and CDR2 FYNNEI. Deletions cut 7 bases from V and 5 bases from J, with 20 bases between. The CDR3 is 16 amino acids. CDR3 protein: CASKPDGAAKNEKLFF. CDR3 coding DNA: TGTGCCAGCAAACCTGATGGGGCAGCGAAGAATGAAAAACTGTTTTTT.

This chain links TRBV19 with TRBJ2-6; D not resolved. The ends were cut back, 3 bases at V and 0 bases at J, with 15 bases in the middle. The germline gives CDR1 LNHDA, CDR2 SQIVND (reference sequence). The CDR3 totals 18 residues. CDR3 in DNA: TGTGCCAGTAGTATGAGGCACACATCTGACTCTGGGGCCAACGTCCTGACTTTC. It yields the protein CASSMRHTSDSGANVLTF.

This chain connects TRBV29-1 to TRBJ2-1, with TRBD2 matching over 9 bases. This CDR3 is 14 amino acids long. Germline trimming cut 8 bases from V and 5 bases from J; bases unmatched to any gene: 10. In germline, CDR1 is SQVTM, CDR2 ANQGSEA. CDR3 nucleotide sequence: TGCAGCACCGATGGACTAGCGAAGAACAATGAGCAGTTCTTC. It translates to CSTDGLAKNNEQFF.

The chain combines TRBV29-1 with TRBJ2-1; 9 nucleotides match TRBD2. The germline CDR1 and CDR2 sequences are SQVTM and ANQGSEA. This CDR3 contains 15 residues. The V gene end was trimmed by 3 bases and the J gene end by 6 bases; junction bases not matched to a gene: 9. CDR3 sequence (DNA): TGCAGCGTTGACGCCTCTGCGGGGGGGCTCAATGAGCAGTTCTTC. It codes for CSVDASAGGLNEQFF.

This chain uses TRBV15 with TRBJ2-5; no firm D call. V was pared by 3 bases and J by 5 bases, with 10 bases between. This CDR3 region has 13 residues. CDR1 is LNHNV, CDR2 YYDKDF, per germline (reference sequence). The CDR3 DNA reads TGTGCCACCAGCAGGGGCCGTGGGGAGACCCAGTACTTC. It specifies CATSRGRGETQYF.

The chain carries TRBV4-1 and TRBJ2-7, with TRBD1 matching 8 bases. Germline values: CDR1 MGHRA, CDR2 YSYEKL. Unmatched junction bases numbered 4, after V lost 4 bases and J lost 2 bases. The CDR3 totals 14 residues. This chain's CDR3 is CASSRDRGPYEQYF. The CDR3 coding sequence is TGCGCCAGCAGCCGTGACAGGGGACCCTACGAGCAGTACTTC.

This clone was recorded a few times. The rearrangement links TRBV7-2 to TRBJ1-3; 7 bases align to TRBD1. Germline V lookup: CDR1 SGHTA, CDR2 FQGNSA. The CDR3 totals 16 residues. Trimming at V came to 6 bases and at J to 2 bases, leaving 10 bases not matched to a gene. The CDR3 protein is CASSSSPTGTGNTIYF. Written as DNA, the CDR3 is TGTGCCAGCAGTTCCAGCCCGACAGGGACTGGAAACACCATATATTTT.

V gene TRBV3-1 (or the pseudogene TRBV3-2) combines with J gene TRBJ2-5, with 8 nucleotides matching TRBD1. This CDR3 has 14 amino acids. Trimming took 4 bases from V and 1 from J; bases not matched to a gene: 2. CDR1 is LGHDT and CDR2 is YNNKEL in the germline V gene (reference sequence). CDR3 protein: CASSPTGAQETQYF. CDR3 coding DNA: TGTGCCAGCAGCCCGACAGGGGCCCAAGAGACCCAGTACTTC.

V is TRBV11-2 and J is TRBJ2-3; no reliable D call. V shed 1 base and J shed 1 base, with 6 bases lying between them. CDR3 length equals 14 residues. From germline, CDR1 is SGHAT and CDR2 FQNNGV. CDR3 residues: CASSLARGTDTQYF. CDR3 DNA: TGTGCCAGCAGCTTAGCCCGAGGCACAGATACGCAGTATTTT.

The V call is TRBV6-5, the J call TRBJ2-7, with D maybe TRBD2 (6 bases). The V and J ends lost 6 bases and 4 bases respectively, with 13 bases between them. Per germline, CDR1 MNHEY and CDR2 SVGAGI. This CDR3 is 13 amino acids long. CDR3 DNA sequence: TGTGCCAGCAGGCGGGACGGGGTTTACGAGCAGTACTTC. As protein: CASRRDGVYEQYF.

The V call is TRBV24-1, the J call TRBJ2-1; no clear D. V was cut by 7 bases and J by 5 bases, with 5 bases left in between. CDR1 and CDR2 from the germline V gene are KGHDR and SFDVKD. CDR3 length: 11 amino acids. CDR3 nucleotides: TGTGCCACCAGATTCAACAATGAGCAGTTCTTC. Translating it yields CATRFNNEQFF.

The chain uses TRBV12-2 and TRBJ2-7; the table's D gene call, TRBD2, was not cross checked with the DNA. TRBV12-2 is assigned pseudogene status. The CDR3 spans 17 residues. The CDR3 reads CASRHFAGRPPRVEQYF. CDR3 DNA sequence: TGTGCAAGTCGCCACTTCGCGGGGCGACCACCCCGGGTCGAGCAGTACTTC.

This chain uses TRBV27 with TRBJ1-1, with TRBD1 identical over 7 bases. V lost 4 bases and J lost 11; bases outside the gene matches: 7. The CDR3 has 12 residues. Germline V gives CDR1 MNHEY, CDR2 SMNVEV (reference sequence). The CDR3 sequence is CASSSDRLGAFF. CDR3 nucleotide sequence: TGTGCCAGCAGTTCGGACAGGTTGGGGGCTTTCTTT.

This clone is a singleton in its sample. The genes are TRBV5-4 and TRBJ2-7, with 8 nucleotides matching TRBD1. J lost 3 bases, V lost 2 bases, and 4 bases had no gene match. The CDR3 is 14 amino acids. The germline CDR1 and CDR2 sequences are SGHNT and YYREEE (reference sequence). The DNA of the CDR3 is TGTGCCAGCAGCTTAAGGACAGGGCGCTACGAGCAGTACTTC. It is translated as CASSLRTGRYEQYF.

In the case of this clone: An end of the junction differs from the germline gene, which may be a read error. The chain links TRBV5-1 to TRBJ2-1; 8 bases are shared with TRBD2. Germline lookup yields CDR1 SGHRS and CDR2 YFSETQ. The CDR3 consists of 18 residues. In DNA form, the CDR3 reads TGCGCCAGCAGCTCGCGGTCGGGAGGGCCTTCCTCCTACGATGAGCAGTTCTTC. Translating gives CASSSRSGGPSSYDEQFF.

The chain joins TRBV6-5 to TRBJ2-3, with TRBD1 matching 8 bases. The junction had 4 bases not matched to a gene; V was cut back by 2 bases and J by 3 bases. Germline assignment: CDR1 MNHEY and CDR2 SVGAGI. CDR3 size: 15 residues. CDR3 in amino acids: CASSYGQGFTDTQYF. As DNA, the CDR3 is TGTGCCAGCAGTTACGGACAGGGTTTTACAGATACGCAGTATTTT.

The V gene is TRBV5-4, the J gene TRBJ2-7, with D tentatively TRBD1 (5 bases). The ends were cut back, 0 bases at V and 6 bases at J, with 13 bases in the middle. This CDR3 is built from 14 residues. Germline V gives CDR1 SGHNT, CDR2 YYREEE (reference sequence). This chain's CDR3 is CASSLGGSLGEQYF. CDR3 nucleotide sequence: TGTGCCAGCAGCTTGGGGGGCAGTTTAGGCGAGCAGTACTTC.

In DNA, the CDR3 is TGTGCCAGCAGTGCCCTGGGTAGCGGGGGGGCTAGGTACGCCAAAAACATTCAGTACTTC. It specifies CASSALGSGGARYAKNIQYF. The chain employs TRBV6-2 or TRBV6-3 and TRBJ2-4, with TRBD2 matching over 11 bases. Unmatched junction bases numbered 16, after V lost 5 bases and J lost 1 base. The germline V gene encodes CDR1 MNHEY and CDR2 SVGEGT. The CDR3 runs 20 residues.

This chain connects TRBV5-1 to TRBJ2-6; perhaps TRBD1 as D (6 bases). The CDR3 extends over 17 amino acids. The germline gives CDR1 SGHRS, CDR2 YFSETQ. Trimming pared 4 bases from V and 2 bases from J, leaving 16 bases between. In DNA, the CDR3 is TGCGCCAGCAGCCCAGACACAGGGCTAACTGGGGCCAACGTCCTGACTTTC. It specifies CASSPDTGLTGANVLTF.